A selection of T cell receptor beta chains follows, all from one sample in a study of memory CD8 T cells in hepatitis C reinfection. Some clones are missing from TCRdb's copy, which holds only in-frame ones; the method was immunoSEQ multiplex PCR. The sample lists about 46,000 clones; 85% to 90% were seen once. Sequences were obtained from naive CD8+ T cells sorted from blood. The receptors come from a man between 18 and 35 years old with hepatitis C virus infection. Each CDR3 is given with its conserved first and last residue. The D gene is left open where the match is weak. Clone size is not always given. Where it is, it says once, few, many or a class for expanded clones.

j_call clone_size v_call d_call cdr3_length cdr3_aa cdr3_nt
TRBJ2-7 - TRBV19 - 15 CASSASASGKYEQYF TGTGCCAGTAGTGCTTCTGCGTCGGGGAAATACGAGCAGTACTTC
TRBJ2-1 - TRBV10-2 - 14 CASSAETLYNEQFF TGCGCCAGCAGTGCCGAGACTCTCTACAATGAGCAGTTCTTC
TRBJ2-5 - TRBV7-9 TRBD2 15 CASSSVTSGLPTQYF TGTGCCAGCAGCTCGGTGACTAGCGGGCTACCGACCCAGTACTTC
TRBJ2-1 - TRBV6-5 TRBD2 15 CASRGSAGGYNEQFF TGTGCCAGCAGGGGATCAGCGGGGGGCTACAATGAGCAGTTCTTC
TRBJ2-3 - TRBV7-9 - 15 CASSSLGAIGDTQYF TGTGCCAGCAGCTCCCTTGGGGCAATAGGGGATACGCAGTATTTT
TRBJ2-1 - TRBV13 - 14 CASSLGQAHNEQFF TGTGCCAGCAGCTTAGGACAGGCGCACAATGAGCAGTTCTTC
TRBJ2-2 once TRBV6-1 - 16 CASSVTSPDYTGELFF TGTGCCAGCAGTGTAACTAGCCCCGACTACACCGGGGAGCTGTTTTTT
TRBJ2-5 - TRBV7-8 - 14 CASSLPGGQETQYF TGTGCCAGCAGCCTACCCGGGGGACAAGAGACCCAGTACTTC
TRBJ2-1 - TRBV2 TRBD2 13 CATPGSGYNEQFF TGTGCCACCCCTGGTAGCGGGTACAATGAGCAGTTCTTC
TRBJ1-5 - TRBV6-1 - 13 CASSEYRNQPQHF TGTGCCAGCAGTGAATATAGAAATCAGCCCCAGCATTTT
TRBJ2-1 - TRBV29-1 TRBD2 12 CSVEGLAIGQFF TGCAGCGTTGAGGGACTAGCGATAGGGCAGTTCTTC
TRBJ2-3 - TRBV5-8 TRBD2 14 CASSLGAGADTQYF TGTGCCAGCAGCTTGGGGGCGGGGGCAGATACGCAGTATTTT
TRBJ2-7 once TRBV9 TRBD1 15 CASSLGQDISYEQYF TGTGCCAGCAGCCTGGGACAGGATATCTCCTACGAGCAGTACTTC
TRBJ1-3 - TRBV5-8 - 16 CASSPFGQHSGNTIYF TGTGCCAGCAGCCCATTCGGACAGCACTCTGGAAACACCATATATTTT
TRBJ2-7 - TRBV7-2 TRBD2 17 CASSLAPGGLISYEQYF TGTGCCAGCAGCTTAGCGCCGGGGGGACTCATCTCCTACGAGCAGTACTTC
TRBJ1-1 - TRBV30 TRBD1 12 CACVDRATEAFF TGTGCCTGCGTGGACAGGGCCACTGAAGCTTTCTTT
TRBJ1-2 - TRBV10-3 - 14 CAISDGRGLYGYTF TGTGCCATCAGTGACGGCAGGGGATTATATGGCTACACCTTC
TRBJ1-6 - TRBV19 - 15 CASTPTGGGNSPLHF TGTGCCAGTACCCCCACGGGCGGAGGGAATTCACCCCTCCACTTT
TRBJ2-3 once TRBV30 TRBD2 14 CAFSGGEGTDTQYF TGTGCCTTTTCGGGGGGGGAGGGGACAGATACGCAGTATTTT
TRBJ1-4 - TRBV5-1 TRBD1 17 CASSLQGGGRTNEKLFF TGCGCCAGCAGCTTGCAAGGGGGCGGGAGGACTAATGAAAAACTGTTTTTT
TRBJ2-2 - TRBV7-6 - 16 CASSSTVGGSTGELFF TGTGCCAGCAGCTCAACGGTGGGAGGATCTACCGGGGAGCTGTTTTTT
TRBJ2-2 - TRBV11-2 TRBD1 18 CASSLGGSRGLGTGELFF TGTGCCAGCAGCTTAGGAGGATCCAGGGGGCTGGGCACCGGGGAGCTGTTTTTT
TRBJ2-5 - TRBV7-2 TRBD1 17 CASSFIETGLLQETQYF TGTGCCAGCAGCTTTATAGAGACAGGGCTACTCCAAGAGACCCAGTACTTC
TRBJ2-1 - TRBV29-1 - 13 CSALEASFNEQFF TGCAGCGCCCTCGAGGCTTCTTTTAATGAGCAGTTCTTC
TRBJ2-1 - TRBV7-9 TRBD2 14 CASSSTSGDNEQFF TGTGCCAGCAGCTCGACTAGCGGTGACAATGAGCAGTTCTTC
TRBJ2-3 - TRBV9 TRBD2 19 CASSIGGLAGPTSTDTQYF TGTGCCAGCAGCATAGGTGGACTAGCGGGACCTACTAGCACAGATACGCAGTATTTT
TRBJ1-2 - TRBV7-8 - 13 CASSLGSGDGYTF TGTGCCAGCAGCTTAGGGTCGGGGGACGGCTACACCTTC
TRBJ2-2 - TRBV7-6 - 15 CASSLGQDQDGELFF TGTGCCAGCAGCTTAGGGCAGGATCAAGATGGGGAGCTGTTTTTT
TRBJ2-5 - TRBV9 - 14 CASSVDGSQETQYF TGTGCCAGCAGCGTAGACGGGAGCCAAGAGACCCAGTACTTC
TRBJ2-1 - TRBV27 - 16 CASSPLPVGAVDEQFF TGTGCCAGCAGTCCCCTACCGGTGGGGGCGGTGGATGAGCAGTTCTTC
TRBJ2-3 - TRBV7-9 - 14 CASSFAEDPDTQYF TGTGCCAGCAGCTTTGCGGAGGATCCAGATACGCAGTATTTT
TRBJ2-2 - TRBV4-1 - 14 CASSPLGGSGELFF TGCGCCAGCAGTCCCCTGGGGGGATCCGGGGAGCTGTTTTTT
TRBJ2-1 - TRBV11-2 TRBD1 16 CASSPTGLGFLNEQFF TGTGCCAGCAGCCCGACAGGGTTAGGCTTTCTTAATGAGCAGTTCTTC
TRBJ2-2 - TRBV19 TRBD2 15 CASSISAGGAGELLF TGTGCCAGTAGTATTTCAGCGGGAGGGGCCGGGGAGCTGCTTTTT
TRBJ1-4 - TRBV6-6 - 12 CASSHRGEKLFF TGTGCCAGCAGCCATAGGGGAGAAAAACTGTTTTTT
TRBJ2-3 - TRBV25-1 TRBD1 15 CASSEFNRGTDTQYF TGTGCCAGCAGTGAATTTAACAGGGGGACAGATACGCAGTATTTT
TRBJ1-1 - TRBV7-2 - 15 CASSLGVIQGEEAFF TGTGCCAGCAGCTTAGGGGTGATCCAGGGCGAAGAAGCTTTCTTT
TRBJ2-1 - TRBV27 TRBD2 15 CASSLAGGTYNEQFF TGTGCCAGCAGTTTAGCGGGGGGGACTTACAATGAGCAGTTCTTC
TRBJ2-7 - TRBV10-3 - 16 CAISANRDTVSYEQYF TGTGCCATCAGTGCGAATAGGGACACCGTCTCCTACGAGCAGTACTTC
TRBJ2-5 - TRBV5-4 TRBD2 15 CASSLGRGGLETQYF TGTGCCAGCAGCTTGGGGCGGGGGGGCTTAGAGACCCAGTACTTC
TRBJ2-7 once TRBV19 - 13 CATLDSFSYEQYF TGTGCCACCCTGGACAGCTTCTCCTACGAGCAGTACTTC
TRBJ2-1 once TRBV7-2 - 17 CASSFPAQGGSYNEQFF TGTGCCAGCAGCTTTCCCGCCCAGGGAGGCTCCTACAATGAGCAGTTCTTC
TRBJ2-2 - TRBV13 TRBD1 16 CASSLGQGGNTGELFF TGTGCCAGCAGCTTAGGACAGGGGGGGAACACCGGGGAGCTGTTTTTT
TRBJ2-1 - TRBV7-3 - 13 CASSSGERVEQFF TGTGCCAGCAGCTCGGGAGAAAGGGTTGAGCAGTTCTTC
TRBJ2-2 - TRBV7-6 - 14 CASGLRGDTGELFF TGTGCCAGCGGCCTCAGGGGAGACACCGGGGAGCTGTTTTTT